These 22 T cell receptor beta chains were all obtained from the same sample, sequenced in a study of regulatory T cells in long-lasting Graves disease. Sequencing libraries for TCR beta were prepared with iRepertoire HTBI primers and Arm-PCR of CDR3 regions. TCRdb reprocessed the multiplex PCR reads via MiXCR and lists one record per CDR3 protein. The data contain 400,000 to 500,000 distinct CDR3 sequences, 15% of them singletons. Stated time point: newly diagnosed GD, antithyroid drugs for less than 3 months. Scientists built the TCR library using RNA that was extracted from PBMCs. The sample was also linked to a second study, of T cells in Graves' hyperthyroidism and ophthalmopathy.

Here the sequenced sample was peripheral blood mononuclear cells (PBMCs), taken at new diagnosis, from a patient treated with antithyroid drugs. The receptors derive from a woman aged 40 to 50 with Graves disease.

The DNA of the CDR3 is TGCGCCAGCAGCCCGGGACAGCATTTTATATTCTCCTACGAGCAGTACTTC. Translating gives CASSPGQHFIFSYEQYF. The chain carries TRBV5-1 and TRBJ2-7; TRBD1 matches at 7 bases. This CDR3 region has 17 residues. Germline loops: CDR1 SGHRS, CDR2 YFSETQ. The junction had 13 bases not matched to a gene; V was cut back by 4 bases and J by 0 bases.

At least ten counts were recorded for this clonotype. The rearrangement uses TRBV27 and TRBJ2-1; D tentatively reads TRBD1 or TRBD2 (6 bases each). Germline assignment: CDR1 MNHEY and CDR2 SMNVEV (reference sequence). The V gene lost 3 bases and the J gene lost 6 bases, with 12 bases spanning the gap. The CDR3 runs 14 residues. The CDR3 protein is CASSFGGRGNEQFF. As DNA, the CDR3 is TGTGCCAGCAGTTTTGGGGGGCGCGGCAATGAGCAGTTCTTC.

There are many counts of this clonotype. V usage is TRBV3-1 and J usage is TRBJ2-7; tentatively, D is TRBD2 (6 bases). The CDR3 is made up of 19 amino acids. Per germline, CDR1 LGHDT and CDR2 YNNKEL (reference sequence). V was cut by 3 bases and J by 7 bases, with 31 bases left in between. CDR3 sequence: CASSHAPGMGDFSTREQYF. The CDR3, as DNA: TGTGCCAGCAGCCACGCTCCGGGCATGGGGGACTTTTCGACAAGGGAGCAGTACTTC.

This clonotype showed up many times. The rearrangement links TRBV20-1 to TRBJ1-5, with D perhaps matching TRBD1 (5 bases). CDR3 length equals 13 residues. From germline, CDR1 is DFQATT and CDR2 SNEGSKA (reference sequence). Trimming took off 3 bases at V and 7 bases at J, with 13 bases between the two ends. CDR3 DNA sequence: TGCAGTGCTAGCCCGAGGGGAGACCAGCCCCAGCATTTT. It encodes CSASPRGDQPQHF.

The V call is TRBV15, the J call TRBJ2-5; 10 bases are a match to TRBD1. The CDR3 contains 13 residues. The germline V gene encodes CDR1 LNHNV and CDR2 YYDKDF (reference sequence). The V gene end was trimmed by 8 bases and the J gene end by 9 bases; junction bases not matched to a gene: 9. CDR3 in DNA: TGTGCCACCTTCCCGGGACAGGGGAGGGCCCAGTACTTC. This gives the protein CATFPGQGRAQYF.

This clonotype was recorded at least ten times. This rearrangement joins TRBV10-3 to TRBJ2-1; D call uncertain. This CDR3 contains 16 residues. Germline CDR1 reads ENHRY; CDR2 reads SYGVKD. Between the trimmed V and J ends, which lost 4 bases and 0 bases, there was a span of 13 bases. In DNA form, the CDR3 reads TGTGCCATCAGTGGTGTATGGGGTAGCTCCTACAATGAGCAGTTCTTC. Amino acids: CAISGVWGSSYNEQFF.

This clonotype was picked up many times. J is TRBJ2-2 and V is TRBV27, with 7 bases aligning to TRBD2. Trimming removed 10 bases from V and 2 bases from J; junction bases left unmatched: 7. CDR3 length: 14 residues. Germline CDR1 MNHEY, CDR2 SMNVEV (reference sequence). The CDR3, as DNA: TGTGCCACCAAGGGAGGGCGCAACACCGGGGAGCTGTTTTTT. This codes for CATKGGRNTGELFF.

This clonotype was seen many times. The chain joins TRBV18 to TRBJ2-6; possible D gene TRBD1, 6 bases. Trimming removed 2 bases from V and 0 bases from J, with 11 bases in between. CDR3 size: 17 residues. Germline CDR1 KGHSH, CDR2 LQKENI. DNA for the CDR3: TGTGCCAGCTCACCAGGGACACCAGACTCTGGGGCCAACGTCCTGACTTTC. Protein product: CASSPGTPDSGANVLTF.

In this sample, this clonotype turned up many times. The CDR3: CASSSWDRGGNSPLHF. CDR3 DNA sequence: TGTGCCAGCAGTTCTTGGGACAGGGGCGGTAATTCACCCCTCCACTTT. This chain uses TRBV28 with TRBJ1-6, with 10 bases identical to TRBD1. The V gene end was trimmed by 4 bases and the J gene end by 6 bases; junction bases not matched to a gene: 6. Germline V gene data show CDR1 as MDHEN and CDR2 as SYDVKM. The CDR3 is 16 amino acids. The full variable domain, in which reference TRBV28 and TRBJ1-6 provide the parts outside the CDR3, is DVKVTQSSRYLVKRTGEKVFLECVQDMDHENMFWYRQDPGLGLRLIYFSYDVKMKEKGDIPEGYSVSREKKERFSLILESASTNQTSMYLCASSSWDRGGNSPLHFGNGTRLTVT.

This clonotype was detected ten times or more. V is TRBV28 and J is TRBJ1-1, with TRBD1 matching 9 bases. The V segment lost 3 bases and the J segment 4 bases; nucleotides outside the gene matches: 6. The CDR3 loop spans 15 amino acids. The germline gives CDR1 MDHEN, CDR2 SYDVKM. The CDR3 protein is CASSFPLDRGTEAFF. The CDR3 DNA reads TGTGCCAGCAGTTTCCCTCTGGACAGGGGCACTGAAGCTTTCTTT.

At least ten counts were recorded for this clonotype. The chain carries TRBV28 and TRBJ2-7; 8 nucleotides agree with TRBD2. This CDR3 contains 16 residues. The ends lost 5 bases at V and 2 bases at J; junction bases unmatched: 11. CDR1 and CDR2 (germline): MDHEN, SYDVKM. CDR3 region: CASSSLQRESAYEQYF. The CDR3 DNA follows: TGTGCCAGCAGTAGCCTCCAGCGGGAGTCAGCCTACGAGCAGTACTTC.

The gene calls are TRBV20-1 and TRBJ1-3; D not certain. Between the trimmed V and J ends, which lost 5 bases and 0 bases, there was a span of 8 bases. This CDR3 has 13 residues. Germline V gene lookup returns CDR1 DFQATT and CDR2 SNEGSKA (reference sequence). CDR3 bases: TGCAGTGCTTTGGATCCCTCTGGAAACACCATATATTTT. Its protein product is CSALDPSGNTIYF.

This clonotype was observed a few times. This chain joins TRBV9 and TRBJ2-5; D gene uncertain. Germline loops: CDR1 SGDLS, CDR2 YYNGEE. Between the trimmed V and J ends, which lost 4 bases and 5 bases, there was a span of 12 bases. The CDR3 runs 13 residues. The CDR3 loop is CASSTLGPETQYF. The CDR3 DNA is TGTGCCAGCAGCACCCTAGGACCGGAGACCCAGTACTTC. Full variable domain (rest looked up from reference TRBV9 and TRBJ2-5): DSGVTQTPKHLITATGQRVTLRCSPRSGDLSVYWYQQSLDQGLQFLIQYYNGEERAKGNILERFSAQQFPDLHSELNLSSLELGDSALYFCASSTLGPETQYFGPGTRLLVL.

The chain employs TRBV9 and TRBJ1-2; D gene uncertain. The CDR3 has 14 residues. The V end was cut by 0 bases, the J end by 7 bases, with 13 bases between. Germline V gene sequence: CDR1 SGDLS, CDR2 YYNGEE. This CDR3 is CASSVEQRGSGYTF. The DNA for the CDR3 is TGTGCCAGCAGCGTAGAGCAGCGAGGCTCTGGCTACACCTTC.

This chain connects TRBV20-1 to TRBJ1-1; 10 nucleotides line up with TRBD1. Per the germline V gene, CDR1 is DFQATT and CDR2 is SNEGSKA (reference sequence). The V gene end was trimmed by 6 bases and the J gene end by 1 base; junction bases not matched to a gene: 11. The CDR3 runs 16 residues. The DNA for the CDR3 is TGCAGTGCGACTGACAGGGGGCAGCGGGGGAACACTGAAGCTTTCTTT. Encoded protein: CSATDRGQRGNTEAFF.

The chain carries TRBV4-1 and TRBJ2-7; TRBD1 matches 9 bases. Germline trimming cut 1 base from V and 9 bases from J; bases unmatched to any gene: 7. CDR3 size: 14 residues. Germline V gene sequence: CDR1 MGHRA, CDR2 YSYEKL. The CDR3 region has the DNA TGCGCCAGCAGCCAAGTGGGACAGGGATTAGGGCAGTACTTC. Amino acids: CASSQVGQGLGQYF.

The table lists this clonotype with many counts. Here the CDR3 DNA reads TGTGCCAGTCGGGAAGGGTGGACCGGGGAGCTGTTTTTT. Residues: CASREGWTGELFF. The J gene is TRBJ2-2, the V gene TRBV6-2 or TRBV6-3, with a tentative D call TRBD2 (5 bases). The length of the CDR3 is 13 residues. Germline V CDR1 and CDR2: MNHEY, SVGEGT. Trimming shortened V by 9 bases and J by 5 bases, and 13 bases separated the two germline ends.

The rearrangement links TRBV7-9 to TRBJ2-2; 8 bases agree with TRBD2. CDR1 SEHNR and CDR2 FQNEAQ come from the germline V gene (reference sequence). The CDR3 is 15 residues long. The junction had 2 bases not matched to a gene; V was cut back by 1 base and J by 4 bases. CDR3 in DNA: TGTGCCAGCAGCTTAGACGGGAGGGCCACCGGGGAGCTGTTTTTT. Encoded protein: CASSLDGRATGELFF.

This clonotype was counted at least ten times. The chain couples TRBV7-8 to TRBJ2-1; D is ambiguous. The CDR3 is made up of 13 amino acids. Trimming took off 0 bases at V and 5 bases at J, with 5 bases between the two ends. CDR1 SGHVS and CDR2 FQNEAQ come from the germline V gene. The CDR3 protein is CASSLASDNEQFF. The CDR3 DNA sequence: TGTGCCAGCAGCTTAGCGTCAGACAATGAGCAGTTCTTC.

This clonotype has at least ten counts. The rearrangement joins TRBV27 to TRBJ2-7; 9 bases agree with TRBD1. V was pared by 5 bases and J by 7 bases, with 6 bases of the junction left unmatched. From germline, CDR1 is MNHEY and CDR2 SMNVEV (reference sequence). The CDR3 loop spans 13 amino acids. The CDR3 DNA reads TGTGCCAGCAGTCAACAGGGGGCGGTAGAGCAGTACTTC. Protein sequence: CASSQQGAVEQYF.

This clonotype was recorded many times. The V and J genes are TRBV28 and TRBJ2-6; TRBD1 matches 7 bases. CDR1 and CDR2 (germline): MDHEN, SYDVKM. The CDR3 spans 16 residues. Losses at the gene ends were 5 bases for V and 2 bases for J; bases not matched to a gene: 6. CDR3 bases: TGTGCCAGCAGTAGGACAGACAGGGCTGGGGCCAACGTCCTGACTTTC. Protein product: CASSRTDRAGANVLTF. The full variable domain, completed using reference TRBV28 and TRBJ2-6, is DVKVTQSSRYLVKRTGEKVFLECVQDMDHENMFWYRQDPGLGLRLIYFSYDVKMKEKGDIPEGYSVSREKKERFSLILESASTNQTSMYLCASSRTDRAGANVLTFGAGSRLTVL.

This clonotype was counted at least ten times. The V and J genes are TRBV6-1 and TRBJ1-2; 11 bases line up with TRBD1. The V and J ends lost 6 bases and 7 bases, in that order; junction bases with no gene match: 7. Germline CDR1 reads MNHNS; CDR2 reads SASEGT. This CDR3 is built from 14 residues. The CDR3 DNA is TGTGCCAGCAGGTGGACAGGGGGCGCGGGTGGCTACACCTTC. Amino acids: CASRWTGGAGGYTF.